The clone carrying this TCR beta chain was observed a single time. Its antigen remains unknown. The germline gives CDR1 MNHEY, CDR2 SVGAGI. The V segment lost 4 bases and the J segment 4 bases; nucleotides outside the gene matches: 4. The CDR3 length is 15 residues. The data derive from a study of graft-versus-host responses after intestinal transplantation. Study as a whole: The transplants performed in recipients were multivisceral, liver-intestinal, or isolated intestinal. Every recipient underwent anti-thymocyte globulin induction, then tacrolimus and steroids for roughly three years. The study, taken as a whole, reports: Peak GvH clone levels in circulation were associated with early post-transplant HvG declines. When patients had graft-donor T cell macrochimerism, their allografts held high graft-versus-host to host-versus-graft clonal ratios.

Sequencing used immunoSEQ multiplex PCR; TCRdb keeps in-frame clones, though not all of them. The sample yields tens of thousands of clones, approximately 94% seen once. This specimen was unstimulated CD4+ T cells sorted from spleen or lymph node cells, taken before transplant. This clonotype was sampled from a human donor who was the organ donor for an intestinal transplant. This chain uses TRBV6-5 with TRBJ1-2, with 12 nucleotides matching TRBD1. CDR3 nucleotides: TGTGCCAGCAGTTCCGGGACAGGGGGCTCCTATGGCTACACCTTC. It is translated as CASSSGTGGSYGYTF.